These 7 T cell receptor beta chains originate from one sample sequenced in a study of shared clonotypes between healthy human individuals. Profiled with immunoSEQ multiplex PCR; TCRdb holds only in-frame clones, not every one. The sample records around 940,000 clones, more than 75% being singletons. Sequenced input: memory CD4+ T cells sorted from blood. The subset is: CD45RA-negative fraction. The origin of the receptors is a man between 18 and 35 years old in good health.

This clone was seen only a few times. This chain uses TRBV18 with TRBJ2-2; D is unclear. The germline V gene encodes CDR1 KGHSH and CDR2 LQKENI. V lost 2 bases to trimming and J lost 2 bases, with 9 bases between them. The CDR3 is 15 residues long. CDR3 amino acids: CASSPVAVNTGELFF. CDR3 coding DNA: TGTGCCAGCTCACCAGTGGCAGTAAACACCGGGGAGCTGTTTTTT.

The chain recombines TRBV19 with TRBJ1-3; D is unresolved. Looked up from germline, CDR1 is LNHDA and CDR2 is SQIVND (reference sequence). V gave up 3 bases and J gave up 0 bases, with 15 bases separating them. This CDR3 contains 17 residues. Written as DNA, the CDR3 is TGTGCCAGTAGTATCGATCCACAGCTTTCCTCTGGAAACACCATATATTTT. It encodes CASSIDPQLSSGNTIYF.

This clone was recorded a few times. The chain joins TRBV6-5 to TRBJ1-2; unclear D gene. The V and J ends lost 6 bases and 3 bases respectively, with 11 bases between them. This CDR3 comprises 13 residues. In germline, CDR1 is MNHEY, CDR2 SVGAGI. CDR3 coding DNA: TGTGCCAGCAGACGAGACGCGGACTATGGCTACACCTTC. This sequence encodes CASRRDADYGYTF.

This clone appeared once. V gene TRBV19 combines with J gene TRBJ1-4, with D uncertain. Trimming took 7 bases from V and 2 from J, leaving 20 bases between them. This CDR3 region has 17 residues. Germline CDR1 reads LNHDA; CDR2 reads SQIVND (reference sequence). The CDR3 here is CASMGIRLQRTNEKLFF. The CDR3 coding sequence is TGTGCCAGTATGGGTATACGGCTTCAGAGGACTAATGAAAAACTGTTTTTT.

The chain couples TRBV28 to TRBJ2-7; weak D call: TRBD1 (6 bases). The germline V and J ends were trimmed by 7 bases and 6 bases, with 25 bases remaining between them. The CDR3 loop spans 16 amino acids. In germline, CDR1 is MDHEN, CDR2 SYDVKM. CDR3 in amino acids: CASTRNRVIGVFEQYF. The DNA of the CDR3 is TGTGCCAGCACCCGCAACAGGGTAATCGGAGTTTTCGAGCAGTACTTC.

This chain links TRBV6-5 with TRBJ1-4; 7 bases line up with TRBD1. The CDR3 covers 14 residues. Germline CDR1 is MNHEY and CDR2 is SVGAGI. The J segment lost 5 bases and the V segment lost 6 bases, leaving 6 bases of the junction unmatched. The CDR3 DNA is TGTGCCAGCAGCAGAAAGACAGGGAATGAAAAACTGTTTTTT. Translation gives CASSRKTGNEKLFF.

This clone was seen many times. The chain links TRBV27 to TRBJ2-3; 13 nucleotides agree with TRBD2. With 6 bases clipped from V and 0 bases from J, the junction kept 0 bases outside the gene matches. Germline assignment: CDR1 MNHEY and CDR2 SMNVEV (reference sequence). This CDR3 has 15 residues. CDR3 loop: CASRGLAGSTDTQYF. CDR3 DNA: TGTGCCAGCAGGGGACTAGCGGGGAGCACAGATACGCAGTATTTT.